The 20 T cell receptor beta chains below come from one sample, sequenced in a study of blood T cell repertoires in COVID-19. Produced via immunoSEQ multiplex PCR; TCRdb's table is partial and in-frame only. The table includes approximately 140,000 clones, about 80% detected once. Sequenced input: peripheral blood. The receptors stem from a human donor in a cohort sampled during active COVID-19.

V and J are TRBV6-1 and TRBJ1-4; 9 bases are shared with TRBD1. The V gene end was trimmed by 6 bases and the J gene end by 14 bases; junction bases not matched to a gene: 13. The CDR3 covers 14 residues. CDR1 and CDR2 from the germline V gene are MNHNS and SASEGT. CDR3 sequence: CASRAGTGYGGLFF. The CDR3 DNA follows: TGTGCCAGCAGGGCCGGGACAGGGTATGGTGGGCTGTTTTTT.

This clone was counted a few times. The chain uses TRBV30 and TRBJ2-5; 10 bases are shared with TRBD2. Germline V lookup: CDR1 GTSNPN, CDR2 SVGIG (reference sequence). The J segment lost 5 bases and the V segment lost 5 bases, leaving 2 bases of the junction unmatched. The CDR3 covers 12 residues. CDR3 DNA: TGTGCCTGGGGGACTAGCGACGAGACCCAGTACTTC. Translated, it gives CAWGTSDETQYF.

The chain carries TRBV28 and TRBJ1-1; D gene unclear. The CDR3 is made up of 12 amino acids. Germline CDR1 is MDHEN and CDR2 is SYDVKM. V was trimmed by 1 base and J by 7 bases, leaving 7 bases between them. For the CDR3, the DNA is TGTGCCAGCAGTTTATTTCCCCGTGAAGCTTTCTTT. Protein sequence: CASSLFPREAFF.

By share of the sample, this clone is medium-sized. The chain carries TRBV15 and TRBJ2-1, with TRBD1 identical over 9 bases. V lost 0 bases to trimming and J lost 3 bases; unmatched junction nucleotides: 6. Per the germline V gene, CDR1 is LNHNV and CDR2 is YYDKDF (reference sequence). The CDR3 totals 17 residues. The CDR3 DNA follows: TGTGCCACCAGCAGAGAAGGGACGGGACAGGGCTACAATGAGCAGTTCTTC. Translated: CATSREGTGQGYNEQFF.

The chain joins TRBV9 to TRBJ2-1; possible D gene TRBD2, 6 bases. The CDR3 length is 15 residues. V lost 0 bases to trimming and J lost 3 bases, with 10 bases between them. Germline V gene lookup returns CDR1 SGDLS and CDR2 YYNGEE. CDR3 protein: CASSVGLVNYNEQFF. CDR3 coding DNA: TGTGCCAGCAGCGTAGGACTAGTAAACTACAATGAGCAGTTCTTC.

This chain links TRBV7-2 with TRBJ2-1, with TRBD2 matching 7 bases. Germline assignment: CDR1 SGHTA and CDR2 FQGNSA. The CDR3 runs to 15 residues. Trimming took 2 bases from V and 8 from J; bases not matched to a gene: 9. CDR3 sequence reads: CASSLLRGTWDEQFF. In DNA form, the CDR3 reads TGTGCCAGCAGCTTATTGCGGGGGACCTGGGATGAGCAGTTCTTC.

The rearrangement links TRBV3-1 (or the pseudogene TRBV3-2) to TRBJ2-5; D might be TRBD2 (6 bases). The CDR3 consists of 15 residues. V was pared by 4 bases and J by 1 base, with 13 bases between. Germline lookup yields CDR1 LGHDT and CDR2 YNNKEL (reference sequence). This CDR3 is CASSRDRTTQETQYF. DNA of the CDR3: TGTGCCAGCAGCCGGGACCGGACTACCCAAGAGACCCAGTACTTC.

The V gene is TRBV6-2 or TRBV6-3, the J gene TRBJ2-3; 7 bases are a match to TRBD1. V dropped 6 bases and J dropped 1; count of bases not matched to a gene: 10. CDR1 and CDR2 from the germline V gene are MNHEY and SVGEGT. This CDR3 spans 16 amino acids. Written as DNA, the CDR3 is TGTGCCAGCAGCCGTGCAGGGGGTGCGGGCACAGATACGCAGTATTTT. This encodes CASSRAGGAGTDTQYF.

V usage is TRBV7-3 and J usage is TRBJ2-3, with 9 bases matching TRBD2. V was clipped by 1 base and J by 3 bases; unmatched bases: 5. The CDR3 is made up of 16 amino acids. Germline CDR1 is SGHTA and CDR2 is FQGTGA. The CDR3 sequence: CASSLNPGLATDTQYF. The CDR3 DNA is TGTGCCAGCAGCTTAAACCCGGGACTAGCAACAGATACGCAGTATTTT.

The chain is built from TRBV9 and TRBJ2-5; 7 nucleotides match TRBD2. This CDR3 is built from 14 residues. Germline loops: CDR1 SGDLS, CDR2 YYNGEE. J was trimmed by 5 bases and V by 3 bases; bases with no gene match: 7. CDR3 loop: CASSATRGVETQYF. The CDR3 nucleotides are TGTGCCAGCAGCGCCACACGGGGGGTCGAGACCCAGTACTTC.

This sequence joins TRBV7-8 and TRBJ1-2; D remains unclear. V shed 0 bases and J shed 4 bases, with 12 bases lying between them. This CDR3 is built from 15 residues. The germline V gene has CDR1 SGHVS and CDR2 FQNEAQ. The CDR3 coding sequence is TGTGCCAGCAGCTTAGCTTTTCGGGAAAGCTATGGCTACACCTTC. Translating it yields CASSLAFRESYGYTF. Variable domain in full (rest from reference TRBV7-8 and TRBJ1-2): GAGVSQSPRYKVAKRGQDVALRCDPISGHVSLFWYQQALGQGPEFLTYFQNEAQLDKSGLPSDRFFAERPEGSVSTLKIQRTQQEDSAVYLCASSLAFRESYGYTFGSGTRLTVV.

Here the CDR3 DNA reads TGTGCCAGCACCCTCAGACAGGGATCTCAAGAGACCCAGTACTTC. Amino acid sequence: CASTLRQGSQETQYF. The rearrangement joins TRBV6-5 to TRBJ2-5; 7 bases match TRBD1. J gave up 2 bases and V 7 bases, and 10 bases lay outside the gene matches. The CDR3 loop spans 15 amino acids. Germline-derived CDR1 and CDR2 are MNHEY and SVGAGI.

The genes are TRBV30 and TRBJ2-2, with D possibly being TRBD1 (5 bases). The length of the CDR3 is 14 residues. Germline-derived CDR1 and CDR2 are GTSNPN and SVGIG (reference sequence). Trimming stripped 3 bases from V and 1 base from J, with 9 bases between. The CDR3 protein is CAWSAGWNTGELFF. CDR3 in DNA: TGTGCCTGGAGCGCAGGGTGGAACACCGGGGAGCTGTTTTTT. Supplemented by reference TRBV30 and TRBJ2-2, the full variable domain reads SQTIHQWPATLVQPVGSPLSLECTVEGTSNPNLYWYRQAAGRGLQLLFYSVGIGQISSEVPQNLSASRPQDRQFILSSKKLLLSDSGFYLCAWSAGWNTGELFFGEGSRLTVL.

This clone was seen only once. V and J are TRBV18 and TRBJ2-6; D perhaps matches TRBD2 (6 bases). The CDR3 sequence is 18 residues long. CDR1 KGHSH and CDR2 LQKENI come from the germline V gene. Trimming shortened V by 2 bases and J by 1 base, and 15 bases separated the two germline ends. The CDR3: CASSPRAGRGSGANVLTF. The DNA for the CDR3 is TGTGCCAGCTCACCAAGGGCAGGGCGGGGATCTGGGGCCAACGTCCTGACTTTC.

This clone occurred a few times. The chain carries TRBV6-2 or TRBV6-3 and TRBJ2-1; TRBD1 might be the D (6 bases). This CDR3 contains 15 residues. The V and J ends lost 1 base and 2 bases respectively, with 9 bases between them. CDR1 and CDR2 from the germline V gene are MNHEY and SVGEGT. The CDR3 reads CASSYWGPPYNEQFF. The DNA of the CDR3 is TGTGCCAGCAGTTACTGGGGGCCCCCCTACAATGAGCAGTTCTTC.

This chain connects TRBV9 to TRBJ2-1; tentative D call: TRBD2 (5 bases). Trimming took off 3 bases at V and 6 bases at J, with 13 bases between the two ends. Germline loops: CDR1 SGDLS, CDR2 YYNGEE. The CDR3 contains 14 residues. The CDR3 sequence: CASSGAEAVNEQFF. Written as DNA, the CDR3 is TGTGCCAGCAGCGGCGCGGAGGCGGTCAATGAGCAGTTCTTC.

The V gene is TRBV5-4, the J gene TRBJ2-4, with TRBD1 identical over 8 bases. This CDR3 contains 20 residues. V lost 4 bases to trimming and J lost 1 base; unmatched junction nucleotides: 19. The germline gives CDR1 SGHNT, CDR2 YYREEE (reference sequence). The CDR3 DNA reads as TGTGCCAGCAGCCCCAGACAGGGGAGGCTCTCTCTCTCGGCCAAAAACATTCAGTACTTC. This sequence encodes CASSPRQGRLSLSAKNIQYF.

The chain links TRBV2 to TRBJ2-4; D perhaps matches TRBD2 (6 bases). Germline assignment: CDR1 SNHLY and CDR2 FYNNEI. This CDR3 has 15 residues. The V and J ends lost 7 bases and 0 bases respectively, with 13 bases between them. CDR3 nucleotides: TGTGCCAGCACGAAGGAGGGCTTAGCCAAAAACATTCAGTACTTC. As protein: CASTKEGLAKNIQYF.

The chain combines TRBV7-8 with TRBJ2-5; no clear D gene. Germline V lookup: CDR1 SGHVS, CDR2 FQNEAQ. V was shortened by 3 bases and J by 2 bases, with 10 bases between the two germline ends. CDR3 size: 14 residues. The CDR3 DNA is TGTGCCAGCAGCTTGATGACAATTCAAGAGACCCAGTACTTC. Residues: CASSLMTIQETQYF. The whole variable domain, filled in from reference TRBV7-8 and TRBJ2-5, reads GAGVSQSPRYKVAKRGQDVALRCDPISGHVSLFWYQQALGQGPEFLTYFQNEAQLDKSGLPSDRFFAERPEGSVSTLKIQRTQQEDSAVYLCASSLMTIQETQYFGPGTRLLVL.

The CDR3 loop reads CASSSGQGLSGANVLTF. In DNA, the CDR3 is TGTGCCAGCAGTTCGGGACAGGGACTCTCTGGGGCCAACGTCCTGACTTTC. The chain couples TRBV2 to TRBJ2-6, with 9 positions matching TRBD1. This CDR3 has 17 residues. Germline V lookup: CDR1 SNHLY, CDR2 FYNNEI. J was trimmed by 0 bases and V by 5 bases; bases with no gene match: 5.